These T cell receptor beta chains were read from a single sample in a study of beta chain features in type 1 diabetes. Generated by immunoSEQ multiplex PCR, the TCRdb table keeps only in-frame clones and is missing some. The data hold around 110,000 clones, with roughly 15% observed a single time. The sample was central memory CD4+ T cells from blood. The receptors originated from a man aged 30-40 years with type 1 diabetes. The CDR3 runs from the conserved cysteine through the conserved F or W. A D gene is named only where the DNA matches it firmly. Clone size appears in some rows only: once, few, many, or a class for an expanded clone.

>TRBV29-1|TRBJ2-7|many|-
CSVVGFSYEQYF
TGCAGCGTTGTAGGGTTCTCCTACGAGCAGTACTTC
>TRBV29-1|TRBJ1-3|-|-
CSIGLNSGNTIYF
TGCAGCATTGGCTTAAACTCTGGAAACACCATATATTTT
>TRBV10-3|TRBJ2-5|-|TRBD2
CAISRDYQEETQYF
TGTGCCATCAGTCGGGACTACCAGGAAGAGACCCAGTACTTC
>TRBV5-4|TRBJ2-7|-|TRBD1
CASSLGTGGVGEQYF
TGTGCCAGCAGCTTGGGGACAGGGGGAGTCGGCGAGCAGTACTTC
>TRBV7-8|TRBJ2-3|few|-
CASSFGGISTDTQYF
TGTGCCAGCAGCTTTGGGGGTATTAGCACAGATACGCAGTATTTT
>TRBV6-1|TRBJ1-5|-|-
CASSDGMDSMKPQHF
TGTGCCAGCAGTGACGGGATGGACAGTATGAAGCCCCAGCATTTT
>TRBV19|TRBJ2-7|-|-
CASKQRDTSYEQYF
TGTGCCAGTAAACAACGGGACACTTCCTACGAGCAGTACTTC
>TRBV6-5|TRBJ2-1|few|-
CASMGGNEQFF
TGTGCCAGCATGGGCGGGAATGAGCAGTTCTTC
>TRBV4-3|TRBJ2-3|few|-
CASSQDRPGRDTQYF
TGCGCCAGCAGCCAAGATCGGCCGGGAAGGGATACGCAGTATTTT
>TRBV29-1|TRBJ2-2|few|-
CSVAPDRANTGELFF
TGCAGCGTCGCCCCGGACAGAGCGAACACCGGGGAGCTGTTTTTT
>TRBV9|TRBJ2-1|-|TRBD2
CASSAAPSGGARYGEQFF
TGTGCCAGCAGCGCAGCCCCTAGCGGGGGGGCCAGGTATGGTGAGCAGTTCTTC
>TRBV5-4|TRBJ2-1|few|TRBD2
CASSLIAGHNNEQFF
TGTGCCAGCAGCTTAATAGCGGGGCACAACAATGAGCAGTTCTTC
>TRBV5-6|TRBJ2-1|many|-
CASRSMGNEQFF
TGTGCCAGCAGGAGTATGGGGAATGAGCAGTTCTTC
>TRBV9|TRBJ1-1|-|TRBD1
CASSVGRQGFTEAFF
TGTGCCAGCAGCGTGGGGAGACAGGGATTCACTGAAGCTTTCTTT
>TRBV29-1|TRBJ2-3|-|-
CSVDGTLTDTQYF
TGCAGCGTTGACGGGACCCTCACAGATACGCAGTATTTT
>TRBV23-1|TRBJ1-2|-|-
CASRHDPTGSHGYTF
TGCGCCAGCAGACACGACCCAACAGGGTCCCATGGCTACACCTTC
>TRBV6-6|TRBJ2-6|many|-
CASRLSGANVLTF
TGTGCCAGCAGACTTTCTGGGGCCAACGTCCTGACTTTC
>TRBV28|TRBJ2-1|few|-
CASSTAAVEQFF
TGTGCCAGCAGTACCGCTGCAGTTGAGCAGTTCTTC
>TRBV29-1|TRBJ2-3|-|-
CSVGLGQDTQYF
TGCAGCGTTGGGCTGGGTCAGGATACGCAGTATTTT
>TRBV27|TRBJ2-3|few|-
CASSGGLATDTQYF
TGTGCCAGCAGTGGGGGGCTAGCGACAGATACGCAGTATTTT
>TRBV6-5|TRBJ2-7|few|TRBD1
CASSYSGTGDHEQYF
TGTGCCAGCAGTTACTCCGGGACAGGGGACCACGAGCAGTACTTC
>TRBV7-8|TRBJ1-2|-|TRBD1
CASSRDRGLVVGYGYTF
TGTGCCAGCAGCAGGGACAGGGGGTTGGTAGTCGGCTATGGCTACACCTTC